The 5 T cell receptor beta chains below come from one sample, sequenced in a study of technical replicates of blood from a few donors (dated 2017 in TCRdb). The library was prepared using the immunoSEQ multiplex PCR assay. As stored in TCRdb, this immuneACCESS dataset retains in-frame rearrangements with V and J assigned. A fraction of the clones does not appear; measured against another copy, unresolved V genes explain less than half of the discrepancy, and the remainder lacks a known reason. In all, the sample holds around 73,000 clones, and roughly nine tenths of those were seen once. The ten most abundant clones make up about 4.7% of the sample. Sequencing was done on a sample of PBMCs. All receptors come from a human donor in good health. Some clones in this sample may be carry-over from other donors' samples.

Within the sample, this clone is large. The chain recombines TRBV5-6 with TRBJ1-2, with D maybe TRBD1 (6 bases). The CDR3 extends over 17 amino acids. Looked up from germline, CDR1 is SGHDT and CDR2 is YYEEEE. Trimming took 1 base from V and 7 from J, leaving 23 bases between them. CDR3 sequence (DNA): TGTGCCAGCAGCTTGTCGGGTCGGGGCAGGGGAGTATCTGGCTACACCTTC. Translating gives CASSLSGRGRGVSGYTF.

The CDR3 is CASSFRQGTEAFF. CDR3 nucleotides: TGTGCCAGCAGCTTCCGACAGGGGACTGAAGCTTTCTTT. V usage is TRBV11-2 and J usage is TRBJ1-1; TRBD1 matches at 8 bases. The CDR3 runs to 13 residues. J gave up 5 bases and V 3 bases, and 2 bases lay outside the gene matches. Germline loops: CDR1 SGHAT, CDR2 FQNNGV.

This clone was recorded once. This chain uses TRBV29-1 with TRBJ2-7; 8 bases agree with TRBD2. The junction had 10 bases not matched to a gene; V was cut back by 6 bases and J by 6 bases. Germline V gene lookup returns CDR1 SQVTM and CDR2 ANQGSEA. The CDR3 totals 13 residues. The DNA for the CDR3 is TGCAGCGTCCTTAGCGGGGCCGGGGGCGAGCAGTACTTC. Its protein is CSVLSGAGGEQYF.

The chain has TRBV4-1 and TRBJ1-2, with 12 bases identical to TRBD1. Germline values: CDR1 MGHRA, CDR2 YSYEKL. Trimming took 3 bases from V and 6 from J; bases not matched to a gene: 8. The CDR3 length is 16 residues. The CDR3 region has the DNA TGCGCCAGCAGCCACGACCCGGGACAGGGGGCGAATGGCTACACCTTC. The encoded protein is CASSHDPGQGANGYTF.

The chain joins TRBV6-6 to TRBJ2-3, with D maybe TRBD1 (6 bases). The CDR3 is made up of 15 amino acids. Germline CDR1 MNHNY, CDR2 SVGAGI (reference sequence). Between the trimmed V and J ends, which lost 5 bases and 1 base, there was a span of 13 bases. This chain's CDR3 is CASSPGGFRTDTQYF. The DNA for the CDR3 is TGTGCCAGCAGTCCTGGGGGCTTTCGCACAGATACGCAGTATTTT.